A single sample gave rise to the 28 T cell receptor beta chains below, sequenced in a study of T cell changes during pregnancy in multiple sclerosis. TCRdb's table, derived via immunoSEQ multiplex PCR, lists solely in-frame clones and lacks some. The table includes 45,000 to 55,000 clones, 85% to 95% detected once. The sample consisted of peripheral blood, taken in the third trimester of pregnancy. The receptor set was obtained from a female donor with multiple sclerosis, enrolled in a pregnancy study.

The CDR3 loop is CASRGQGQGTEAFF. The CDR3, as DNA: TGTGCCAGCAGAGGGCAGGGTCAGGGGACTGAAGCTTTCTTT. V is TRBV27 and J is TRBJ1-1, with D maybe TRBD1 (6 bases). The V gene's germline CDR1 is MNHEY and CDR2 SMNVEV (reference sequence). Trimming pared 6 bases from V and 5 bases from J, leaving 16 bases between. The CDR3 spans 14 residues.

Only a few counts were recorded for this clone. CDR3 coding DNA: TGTGCCAGCAGCTCCCGGACGTCAGGAGGCGAGCAGTACTTC. Translation: CASSSRTSGGEQYF. The chain combines TRBV7-2 with TRBJ2-7, with D tentatively TRBD2 (5 bases). Per germline, CDR1 SGHTA and CDR2 FQGNSA. V lost 4 bases and J lost 6, with 16 bases in between. The CDR3 covers 14 residues.

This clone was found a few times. The CDR3 loop reads CASSHRENTEAFF. In nucleotides, the CDR3 is TGTGCCAGCAGCCACCGGGAGAACACTGAAGCTTTCTTT. This rearrangement joins TRBV6-6 to TRBJ1-1; D gene uncertain. In germline, CDR1 is MNHNY, CDR2 SVGAGI (reference sequence). V lost 6 bases and J lost 1, with 9 bases in between. The CDR3 covers 13 residues.

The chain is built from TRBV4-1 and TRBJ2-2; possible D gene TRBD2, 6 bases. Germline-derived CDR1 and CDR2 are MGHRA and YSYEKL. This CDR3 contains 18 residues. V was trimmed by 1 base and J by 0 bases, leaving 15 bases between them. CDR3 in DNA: TGCGCCAGCAGCCAAGCGGCCGTCGCGGGATCGAACACCGGGGAGCTGTTTTTT. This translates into CASSQAAVAGSNTGELFF.

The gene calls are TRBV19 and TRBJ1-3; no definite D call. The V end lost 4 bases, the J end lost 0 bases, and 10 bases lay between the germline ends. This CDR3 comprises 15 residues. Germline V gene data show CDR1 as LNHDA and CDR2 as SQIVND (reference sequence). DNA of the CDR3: TGTGCCAGTAGTACACAGCTACTCTCTGGAAACACCATATATTTT. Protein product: CASSTQLLSGNTIYF.

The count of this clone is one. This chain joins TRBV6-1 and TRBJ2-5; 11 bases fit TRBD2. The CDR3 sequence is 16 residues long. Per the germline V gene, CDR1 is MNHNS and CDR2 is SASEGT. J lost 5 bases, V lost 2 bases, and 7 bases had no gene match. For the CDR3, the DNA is TGTGCCAGCAGTGAACTAGCGGGAGGAGGAACGGAGACCCAGTACTTC. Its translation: CASSELAGGGTETQYF.

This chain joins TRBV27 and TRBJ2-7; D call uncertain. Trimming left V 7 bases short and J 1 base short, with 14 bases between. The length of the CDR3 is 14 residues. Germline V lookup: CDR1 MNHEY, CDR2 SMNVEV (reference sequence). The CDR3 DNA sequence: TGTGCCAGCAAATATGGGCTACTTTCCTACGAGCAGTACTTC. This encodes CASKYGLLSYEQYF.

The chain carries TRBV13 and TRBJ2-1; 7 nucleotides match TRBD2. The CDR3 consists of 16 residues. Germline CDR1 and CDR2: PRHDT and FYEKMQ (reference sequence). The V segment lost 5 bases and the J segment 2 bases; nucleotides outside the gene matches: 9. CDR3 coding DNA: TGTGCCAGCAGCCCTACTGGGAGGGGTCCCTACAATGAGCAGTTCTTC. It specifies CASSPTGRGPYNEQFF.

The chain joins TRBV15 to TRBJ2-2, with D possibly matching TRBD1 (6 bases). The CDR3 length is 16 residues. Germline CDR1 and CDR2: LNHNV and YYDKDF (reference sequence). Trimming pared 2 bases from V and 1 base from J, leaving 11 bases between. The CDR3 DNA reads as TGTGCCACCAGCAGACACGGGACACAGAACACCGGGGAGCTGTTTTTT. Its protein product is CATSRHGTQNTGELFF.

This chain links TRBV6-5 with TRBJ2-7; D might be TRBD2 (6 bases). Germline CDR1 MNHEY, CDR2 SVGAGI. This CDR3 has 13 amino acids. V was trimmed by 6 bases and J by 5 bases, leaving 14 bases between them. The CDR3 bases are TGTGCCAGCAGCCTACGGGAGAGCGACGAGCAGTACTTC. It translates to CASSLRESDEQYF.

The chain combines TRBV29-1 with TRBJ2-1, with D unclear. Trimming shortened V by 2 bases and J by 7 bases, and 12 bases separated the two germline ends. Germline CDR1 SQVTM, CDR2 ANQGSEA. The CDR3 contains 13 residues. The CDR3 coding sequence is TGCAGCGTTGAATGGGCTTACCTAAATGAGCAGTTCTTC. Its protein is CSVEWAYLNEQFF.

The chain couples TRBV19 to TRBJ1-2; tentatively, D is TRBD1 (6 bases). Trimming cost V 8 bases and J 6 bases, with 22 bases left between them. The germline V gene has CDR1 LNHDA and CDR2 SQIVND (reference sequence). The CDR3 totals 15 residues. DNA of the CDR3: TGTGCCAGTGCGTCACAGGGTCCGATATTGGATGGCTACACCTTC. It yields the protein CASASQGPILDGYTF.

Here the CDR3 DNA reads TGTGCCAGCAGCCCAATAGCGGGAGGATACAATGAGCAGTTCTTC. Protein product: CASSPIAGGYNEQFF. The chain couples TRBV7-3 to TRBJ2-1, with 10 positions matching TRBD2. Germline CDR1 and CDR2: SGHTA and FQGTGA. J was trimmed by 4 bases and V by 5 bases; bases with no gene match: 5. The CDR3 covers 15 residues.

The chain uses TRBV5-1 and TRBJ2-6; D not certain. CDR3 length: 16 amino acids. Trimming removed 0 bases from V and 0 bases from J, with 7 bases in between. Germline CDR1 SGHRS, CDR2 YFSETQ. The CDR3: CASSLGHLSGANVLTF. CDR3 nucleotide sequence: TGCGCCAGCAGCTTGGGACATCTCTCTGGGGCCAACGTCCTGACTTTC.

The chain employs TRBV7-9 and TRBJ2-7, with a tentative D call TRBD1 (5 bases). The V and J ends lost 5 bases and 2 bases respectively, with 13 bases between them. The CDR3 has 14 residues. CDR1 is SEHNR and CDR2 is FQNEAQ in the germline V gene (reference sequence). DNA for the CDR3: TGTGCCAGCAGCCCGATTGAGGACACCTACGAGCAGTACTTC. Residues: CASSPIEDTYEQYF. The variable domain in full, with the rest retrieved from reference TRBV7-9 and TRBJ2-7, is DTGVSQNPRHKITKRGQNVTFRCDPISEHNRLYWYRQTLGQGPEFLTYFQNEAQLEKSRLLSDRFSAERPKGSFSTLEIQRTEQGDSAMYLCASSPIEDTYEQYFGPGTRLTVT.

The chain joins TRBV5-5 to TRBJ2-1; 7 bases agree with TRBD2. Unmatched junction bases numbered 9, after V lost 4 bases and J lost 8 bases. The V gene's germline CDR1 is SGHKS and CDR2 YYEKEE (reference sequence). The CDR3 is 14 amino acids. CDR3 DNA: TGTGCCAGCAGCAATAGCGGGTATACTCATGAGCAGTTCTTC. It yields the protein CASSNSGYTHEQFF.

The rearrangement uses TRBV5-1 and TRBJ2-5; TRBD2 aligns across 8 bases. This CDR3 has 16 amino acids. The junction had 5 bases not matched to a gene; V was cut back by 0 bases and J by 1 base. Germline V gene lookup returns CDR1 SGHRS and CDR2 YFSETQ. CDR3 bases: TGCGCCAGCAGCTTGGAGTCTAGCGGGCGCCAAGAGACCCAGTACTTC. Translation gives CASSLESSGRQETQYF.

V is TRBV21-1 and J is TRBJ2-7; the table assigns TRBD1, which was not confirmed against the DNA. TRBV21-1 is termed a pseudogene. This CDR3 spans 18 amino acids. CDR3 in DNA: TGTGCCAGCAGCAAAGACCCCAAGTTTGAGGGACACCGCTACGAGCAGTACTTC. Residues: CASSKDPKFEGHRYEQYF.

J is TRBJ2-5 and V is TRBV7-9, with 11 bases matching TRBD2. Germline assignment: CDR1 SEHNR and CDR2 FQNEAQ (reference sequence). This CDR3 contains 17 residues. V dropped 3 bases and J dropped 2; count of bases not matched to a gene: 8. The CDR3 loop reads CASSLTGGTSGQETQYF. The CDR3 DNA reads TGTGCCAGCAGCTTGACTGGGGGGACTAGCGGACAAGAGACCCAGTACTTC.

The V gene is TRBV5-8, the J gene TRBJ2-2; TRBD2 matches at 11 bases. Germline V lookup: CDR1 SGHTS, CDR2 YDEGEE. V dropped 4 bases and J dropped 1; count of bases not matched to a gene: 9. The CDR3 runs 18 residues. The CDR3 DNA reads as TGTGCCAGCAGCAAGCTAGCGGGAGGAAGTCGGAACACCGGGGAGCTGTTTTTT. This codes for CASSKLAGGSRNTGELFF.

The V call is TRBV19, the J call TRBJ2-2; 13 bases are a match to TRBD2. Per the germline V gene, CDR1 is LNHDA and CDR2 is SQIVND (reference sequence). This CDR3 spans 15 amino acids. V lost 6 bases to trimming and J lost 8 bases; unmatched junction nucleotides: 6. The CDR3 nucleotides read TGTGCCAGTAGATGGACTAGCGGGAGTCTTGGGGAGCTGTTTTTT. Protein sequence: CASRWTSGSLGELFF.

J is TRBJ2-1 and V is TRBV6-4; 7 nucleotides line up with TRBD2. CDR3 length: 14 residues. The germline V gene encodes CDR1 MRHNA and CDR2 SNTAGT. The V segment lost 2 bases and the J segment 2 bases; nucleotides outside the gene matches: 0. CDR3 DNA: TGTGCCAGCAGTGACGGGGGGGCCTACAATGAGCAGTTCTTC. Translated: CASSDGGAYNEQFF.

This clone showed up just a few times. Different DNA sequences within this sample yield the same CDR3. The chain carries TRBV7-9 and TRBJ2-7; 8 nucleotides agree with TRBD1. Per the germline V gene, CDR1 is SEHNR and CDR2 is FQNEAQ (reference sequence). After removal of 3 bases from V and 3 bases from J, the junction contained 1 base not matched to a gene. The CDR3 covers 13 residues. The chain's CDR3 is CASSLTGDYEQYF. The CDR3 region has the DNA TGTGCCAGCAGCTTGACAGGGGACTACGAGCAGTACTTC.

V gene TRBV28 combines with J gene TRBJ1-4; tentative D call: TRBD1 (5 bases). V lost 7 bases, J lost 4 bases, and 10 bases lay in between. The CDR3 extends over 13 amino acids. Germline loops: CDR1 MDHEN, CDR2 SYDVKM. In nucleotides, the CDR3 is TGTGCCAGCACAGGACACAATAATGAAAAACTGTTTTTT. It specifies CASTGHNNEKLFF. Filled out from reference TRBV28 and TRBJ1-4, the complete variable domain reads DVKVTQSSRYLVKRTGEKVFLECVQDMDHENMFWYRQDPGLGLRLIYFSYDVKMKEKGDIPEGYSVSREKKERFSLILESASTNQTSMYLCASTGHNNEKLFFGSGTQLSVL.

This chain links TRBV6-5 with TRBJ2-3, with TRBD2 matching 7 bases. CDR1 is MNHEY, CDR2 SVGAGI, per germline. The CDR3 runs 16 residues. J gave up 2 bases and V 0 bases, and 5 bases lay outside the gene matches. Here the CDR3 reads CASSYSSGGVTDTQYF. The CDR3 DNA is TGTGCCAGCAGTTACTCGTCGGGAGGTGTCACAGATACGCAGTATTTT.

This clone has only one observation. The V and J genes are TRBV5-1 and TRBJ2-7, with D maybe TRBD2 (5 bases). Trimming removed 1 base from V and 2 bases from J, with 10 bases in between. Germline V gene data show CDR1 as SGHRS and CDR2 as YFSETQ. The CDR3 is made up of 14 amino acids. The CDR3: CASSLNGIAYEQYF. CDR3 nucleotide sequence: TGCGCCAGCAGCTTGAACGGGATCGCCTACGAGCAGTACTTC.

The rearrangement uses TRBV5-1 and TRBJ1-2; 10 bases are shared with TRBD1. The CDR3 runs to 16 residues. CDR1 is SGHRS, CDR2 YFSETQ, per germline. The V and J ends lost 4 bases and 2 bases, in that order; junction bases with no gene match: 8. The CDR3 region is CASSPTLTGGNYGYTF. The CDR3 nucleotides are TGCGCCAGCAGCCCGACTCTGACAGGGGGCAACTATGGCTACACCTTC. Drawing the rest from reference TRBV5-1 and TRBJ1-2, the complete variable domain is KAGVTQTPRYLIKTRGQQVTLSCSPISGHRSVSWYQQTPGQGLQFLFEYFSETQRNKGNFPGRFSGRQFSNSRSEMNVSTLELGDSALYLCASSPTLTGGNYGYTFGSGTRLTVV.

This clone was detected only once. The CDR3 DNA reads as TGTGCCAGCAGCCAAGGTGGGGGAGGGACGCAGTATTTT. The encoded protein is CASSQGGGGTQYF. The V gene is TRBV4-2, the J gene TRBJ2-3, with TRBD2 matching 7 bases. CDR1 is LGHNA and CDR2 is YNFKEQ in the germline V gene. Trimming cost V 1 base and J 9 bases; bases outside gene matches: 4. This CDR3 has 13 residues.